A single sample is the source of the 3 T cell receptor beta chains below, sequenced in a study of neoadjuvant anti-PD-1 for oral cavity cancer. Time point reported: after neoadjuvant nivolumab, at surgical resection. TCRdb's copy holds only in-frame clones and misses some; the assay was immunoSEQ multiplex PCR. The sample records about 68,000 clones, about 85% being singletons. Sample: PBMCs, taken after nivolumab (anti-PD-1) treatment. Receptors were obtained from a person between 40 and 79 years old with oral cavity squamous cell carcinoma.

On this clone itself: A junction end diverges from the germline sequence, so it may reflect a read error. J is TRBJ2-2 and V is TRBV6-1, with 7 positions matching TRBD1. This CDR3 is 15 amino acids long. Germline V gene data show CDR1 as MNHNS and CDR2 as SASEGT. CDR3 sequence: CASREDRVGTGELFF. CDR3 coding DNA: TGTGCCAGCAGAGAAGACAGGGTCGGCACCGGGGAGCTGTTTTTT.

The chain has TRBV19 and TRBJ2-3; possibly TRBD1 for D (6 bases). Trimming left V 6 bases short and J 2 bases short, with 15 bases between. The CDR3 sequence is 15 residues long. The germline V gene encodes CDR1 LNHDA and CDR2 SQIVND (reference sequence). CDR3 sequence (DNA): TGTGCCAGTAGCCGACAGGCCCTTCTCACAGATACGCAGTATTTT. It yields the protein CASSRQALLTDTQYF.

The chain has TRBV4-1 and TRBJ1-4; D is uncertain. The CDR3 consists of 15 residues. Germline values: CDR1 MGHRA, CDR2 YSYEKL. V was trimmed by 4 bases and J by 0 bases, leaving 9 bases between them. The CDR3 DNA reads TGCGCCAGCAGCCTCCAGTTTGCAACTAATGAAAAACTGTTTTTT. Translated: CASSLQFATNEKLFF.